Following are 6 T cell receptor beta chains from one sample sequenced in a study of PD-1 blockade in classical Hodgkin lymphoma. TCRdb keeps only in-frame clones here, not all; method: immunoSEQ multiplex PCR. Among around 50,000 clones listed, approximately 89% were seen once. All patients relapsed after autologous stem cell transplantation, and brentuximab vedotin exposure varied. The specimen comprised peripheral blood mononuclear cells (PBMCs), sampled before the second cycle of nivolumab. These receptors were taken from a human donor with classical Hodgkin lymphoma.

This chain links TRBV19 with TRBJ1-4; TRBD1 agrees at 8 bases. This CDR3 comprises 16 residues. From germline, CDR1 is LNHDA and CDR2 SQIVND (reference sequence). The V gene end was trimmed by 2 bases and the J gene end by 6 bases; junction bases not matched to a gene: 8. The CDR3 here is CASSIPATGEDEKLFF. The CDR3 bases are TGTGCCAGTAGTATACCAGCGACAGGGGAGGATGAAAAACTGTTTTTT.

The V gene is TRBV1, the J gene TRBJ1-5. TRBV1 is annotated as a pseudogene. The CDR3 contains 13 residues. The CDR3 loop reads CTRGGYSNQPQHF. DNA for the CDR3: TGCACCAGGGGGGGGTATAGCAATCAGCCCCAGCATTTT.

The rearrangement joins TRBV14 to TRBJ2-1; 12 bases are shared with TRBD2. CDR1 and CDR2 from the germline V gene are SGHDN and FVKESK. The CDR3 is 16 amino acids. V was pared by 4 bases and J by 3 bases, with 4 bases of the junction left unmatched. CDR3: CASSPLAGGIYNEQFF. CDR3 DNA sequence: TGTGCCAGCAGCCCTCTAGCGGGGGGGATCTACAATGAGCAGTTCTTC.

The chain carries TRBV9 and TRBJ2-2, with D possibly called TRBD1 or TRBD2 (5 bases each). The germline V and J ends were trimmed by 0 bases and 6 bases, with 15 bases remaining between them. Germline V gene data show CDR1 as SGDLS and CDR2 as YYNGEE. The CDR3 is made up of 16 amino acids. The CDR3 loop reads CASSVATGTGAGELFF. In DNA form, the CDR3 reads TGTGCCAGCAGCGTAGCGACGGGGACCGGGGCCGGGGAGCTGTTTTTT.

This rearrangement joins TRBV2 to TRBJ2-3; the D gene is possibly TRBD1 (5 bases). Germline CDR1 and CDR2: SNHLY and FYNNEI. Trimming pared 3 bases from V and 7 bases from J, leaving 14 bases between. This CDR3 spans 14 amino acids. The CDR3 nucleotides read TGTGCCAGCAGTGAGGCCAGGGTCGAGAATACGCAGTATTTT. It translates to CASSEARVENTQYF.

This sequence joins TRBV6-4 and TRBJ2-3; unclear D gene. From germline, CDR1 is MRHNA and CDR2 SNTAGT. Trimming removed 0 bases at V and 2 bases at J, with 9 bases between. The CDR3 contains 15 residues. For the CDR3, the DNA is TGTGCCAGCAGTGACTCACCGGGTTACACAGATACGCAGTATTTT. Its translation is CASSDSPGYTDTQYF.